The 13 T cell receptor beta chains reported below all come from one sample, sequenced in a study of tumour-infiltrating T cells in Burkitt lymphoma. Sequencing was performed with immunoSEQ multiplex PCR; in TCRdb, only in-frame clones are kept and a portion is missing. Altogether under 15,000 clones are present, approximately 29% being singletons, with the ten largest covering approximately 6%. The sequencing input was tumor tissue. The receptors were sampled from a human donor with diffuse large B-cell lymphoma.

The chain joins TRBV2 to TRBJ2-3; TRBD2 might be the D (6 bases). CDR3 size: 15 residues. The germline V and J ends were trimmed by 3 bases and 0 bases, with 10 bases remaining between them. Germline loops: CDR1 SNHLY, CDR2 FYNNEI. The CDR3 DNA follows: TGTGCCAGCAGTGAGGCAGGGACTAGCACAGATACGCAGTATTTT. Its translation: CASSEAGTSTDTQYF.

This clone has a single count. V usage is TRBV6-5 and J usage is TRBJ2-7; the match to TRBD2 covers 13 bases. Per the germline V gene, CDR1 is MNHEY and CDR2 is SVGAGI. J lost 4 bases, V lost 2 bases, and 5 bases had no gene match. This CDR3 is built from 16 residues. The CDR3: CASSYGLAGDSYEQYF. The CDR3 region has the DNA TGTGCCAGCAGTTACGGACTAGCGGGAGACTCTTACGAGCAGTACTTC.

The chain joins TRBV4-1 to TRBJ1-1; no reliable D call. V was clipped by 0 bases and J by 4 bases, with 9 bases between them. The CDR3 extends over 14 amino acids. The germline V gene has CDR1 MGHRA and CDR2 YSYEKL. The CDR3 loop is CASSQEALSTEAFF. CDR3 DNA sequence: TGCGCCAGCAGCCAAGAAGCACTTAGCACTGAAGCTTTCTTT.

This clone was counted a single time. The J gene is TRBJ1-2, the V gene TRBV28; D not resolved. CDR1 and CDR2 (germline): MDHEN, SYDVKM. CDR3 length: 15 amino acids. Trimming shortened V by 5 bases and J by 0 bases, and 13 bases separated the two germline ends. CDR3 nucleotide sequence: TGTGCCAGCAGTCCGCTTAGGACGACTAACTATGGCTACACCTTC. It encodes CASSPLRTTNYGYTF.

The chain combines TRBV19 with TRBJ1-3, with a weak D call TRBD1 (5 bases). Trimming stripped 3 bases from V and 0 bases from J, with 9 bases between. The CDR3 is 15 residues long. The germline V gene has CDR1 LNHDA and CDR2 SQIVND (reference sequence). CDR3 region: CASSMVGDSGNTIYF. The DNA of the CDR3 is TGTGCCAGTAGTATGGTGGGGGACTCTGGAAACACCATATATTTT.

The chain recombines TRBV7-8 with TRBJ2-2; the D is unclear. In germline, CDR1 is SGHVS, CDR2 FQNEAQ. The V and J ends lost 5 bases and 4 bases respectively, with 8 bases between them. The CDR3 totals 13 residues. The CDR3: CASSLLRTGELFF. CDR3 bases: TGTGCCAGCAGCCTACTACGCACCGGGGAGCTGTTTTTT.

In DNA form, the CDR3 reads TGTGCCAGCAGCTCGAGGCAGGGGGCCCCGAACACCGGGGAGCTGTTTTTT. Its translation: CASSSRQGAPNTGELFF. V and J are TRBV7-9 and TRBJ2-2; 8 bases fit TRBD1. Germline trimming cut 4 bases from V and 0 bases from J; bases unmatched to any gene: 7. The CDR3 contains 17 residues. Germline loops: CDR1 SEHNR, CDR2 FQNEAQ (reference sequence).

This clone occurred once. The chain recombines TRBV10-1 with TRBJ1-5; D is undetermined. Germline V gene sequence: CDR1 WNHNN, CDR2 SYGVQD (reference sequence). CDR3 size: 13 residues. Deletions cut 0 bases from V and 9 bases from J, with 9 bases between. This chain's CDR3 is CASSESREGPQHF. The CDR3 DNA is TGCGCCAGCAGTGAGTCGCGTGAGGGGCCCCAGCATTTT.

This chain uses TRBV29-1 with TRBJ2-7; possibly TRBD1 for D (5 bases). V lost 4 bases, J lost 0 bases, and 7 bases lay in between. CDR1 and CDR2 (germline): SQVTM, ANQGSEA. The length of the CDR3 is 12 residues. CDR3 region: CSVVGASYEQYF. The CDR3 DNA is TGCAGCGTTGTAGGGGCCTCCTACGAGCAGTACTTC.

This clone appeared a few times. The chain links TRBV4-1 to TRBJ2-1, with unresolved D. CDR1 MGHRA and CDR2 YSYEKL come from the germline V gene. CDR3 length: 15 amino acids. Trimming removed 0 bases at V and 8 bases at J, with 14 bases between. CDR3 nucleotides: TGCGCCAGCAGCCAAGATCCGATTATAGGCGATGAGCAGTTCTTC. This gives the protein CASSQDPIIGDEQFF.

This clone has only a few counts. V and J are TRBV19 and TRBJ2-2; D might be TRBD1 (5 bases). V was cut by 5 bases and J by 3 bases, with 10 bases left in between. Per germline, CDR1 LNHDA and CDR2 SQIVND (reference sequence). The length of the CDR3 is 14 residues. The CDR3 loop is CASSAKGYTGELFF. In DNA, the CDR3 is TGTGCCAGTAGTGCGAAGGGGTACACCGGGGAGCTGTTTTTT.

This clone was recorded a few times. The V call is TRBV7-9, the J call TRBJ1-2; no clear D gene. This CDR3 is 14 amino acids long. The V gene's germline CDR1 is SEHNR and CDR2 FQNEAQ (reference sequence). V gave up 0 bases and J gave up 8 bases, with 13 bases separating them. In nucleotides, the CDR3 is TGTGCCAGCAGCTTAGCGCTCGTTTCGGGAGGCTACACCTTC. It specifies CASSLALVSGGYTF.

The chain is built from TRBV9 and TRBJ2-6, with a tentative D call TRBD1 (5 bases). Germline CDR1 and CDR2: SGDLS and YYNGEE. V lost 4 bases and J lost 4, with 15 bases in between. The CDR3 is 16 residues long. The CDR3 sequence: CASSPRQSLGANVLTF. Written as DNA, the CDR3 is TGTGCCAGCAGCCCTCGACAGTCTCTGGGGGCCAACGTCCTGACTTTC. The complete variable domain, with remaining parts taken from reference TRBV9 and TRBJ2-6, reads DSGVTQTPKHLITATGQRVTLRCSPRSGDLSVYWYQQSLDQGLQFLIQYYNGEERAKGNILERFSAQQFPDLHSELNLSSLELGDSALYFCASSPRQSLGANVLTFGAGSRLTVL.